The rows below give T cell receptor beta chains drawn from one sample of a study of blood T cells in healthy people across ages. TCRdb redid the calling of the 5' RACE reads with MiXCR, one entry per CDR3 protein. Of more than 650,000 distinct CDR3 sequences listed, 53% are singletons. The material sequenced was blood. Receptors originate from a man at least 80 years old in good health. Both conserved end residues are part of each CDR3. A D gene is named only where the DNA matches it firmly. Expanded clones get a size class; other rows say once, few or many, or leave the size out.

v_call	j_call	clone_size	d_call	cdr3_nt	cdr3_aa
TRBV7-9	TRBJ1-1	.	.	TGTGCCAGCAGCTTAGCGAAGGGTGGGGGGGACACTGAAGCTTTCTTT	CASSLAKGGGDTEAFF
TRBV29-1	TRBJ2-5	.	.	TGCAGCGCTCTACGGTTAGAGACCCAGTACTTC	CSALRLETQYF
TRBV12-3/TRBV12-4	TRBJ1-2	.	.	TGTGCCAGCAGTTTCTCAGGGGACTATGGCTACACCTTC	CASSFSGDYGYTF
TRBV20-1	TRBJ2-7	.	TRBD2	TGCAGTGCTAGGGTCATGTGGACTAGCAACTACAATGAGCAGTACTTC	CSARVMWTSNYNEQYF
TRBV20-1	TRBJ2-7	few	TRBD2	TGCAGTGCTAGGGGACGTCTGCTGGCGGGAGGGCTGGGAGAGCAGTACTTC	CSARGRLLAGGLGEQYF
TRBV14	TRBJ2-5	.	TRBD2	TGTGCCAGCAGCCGTAGGACTAGCGGAGGAGAGACCCAGTACTTC	CASSRRTSGGETQYF
TRBV29-1	TRBJ2-1	.	TRBD2	TGCAGCGTTTCCCCTGGACTAGCTAGCTACAATGAGCAGTTCTTC	CSVSPGLASYNEQFF
TRBV7-3	TRBJ2-1	.	.	TGTGCCAGCAGCTTGCGCCCCCCAAGCGGGCCCTACAATGAGCAGTTCTTC	CASSLRPPSGPYNEQFF
TRBV28	TRBJ2-1	.	TRBD2	TGTGCCAGCAGTCCCCCAGTACCACTAGCGGGCCCCCACAATGAGCAGTTCTTC	CASSPPVPLAGPHNEQFF
TRBV6-1	TRBJ2-7	.	TRBD2	TGTGCCAGCAGTGAAAGGCGACTAGCTGTCTACGAGCAGTACTTC	CASSERRLAVYEQYF
TRBV6-6	TRBJ1-1	few	.	TGTGCCAGCAGACGACACGAGGCCATGAACACTGAAGCTTTCTTT	CASRRHEAMNTEAFF
TRBV7-2	TRBJ2-7	.	.	TGTGCCAGCAGCTTAGCGTTGGCGAGTGCCTACGAGCAGTACTTC	CASSLALASAYEQYF
TRBV10-3	TRBJ2-1	.	.	TGTGCCACTAGAACAGCGGGCAATGAGCAGTTCTTC	CATRTAGNEQFF
TRBV7-9	TRBJ2-7	few	.	TGTGCCAGCAGCTTAGCCCCAGGGGGGACCTACGAGCAGTACTTC	CASSLAPGGTYEQYF
TRBV4-2	TRBJ1-4	.	.	TGTGCCAGCAGCCAATCCCGAGGTGCAACCAATGAAAAACTGTTTTTT	CASSQSRGATNEKLFF
TRBV20-1	TRBJ2-3	few	TRBD2	TGCAGTGCTAGATTCGGGACTAGCGGCACAGATACGCAGTATTTT	CSARFGTSGTDTQYF
TRBV5-1	TRBJ2-7	few	TRBD1	TGCGCCAGCAGCCTTAAATTGGGGACAGGGTTTAACGAGCAGTACTTC	CASSLKLGTGFNEQYF